This T cell receptor beta chain is drawn from a study of T cell responses to AZD1222 COVID-19 vaccine. Study observations and caveats: Repertoires were obtained solely post-peak T cell response. The donor cohort was predominantly white British with a female majority, and clonal diversity may have been underestimated.

The CDR3 has 13 residues. Per the germline V gene, CDR1 is SSHAT and CDR2 is FNYEAQ (reference sequence). Comments on this clone: The target antigen is unknown.

Clones were read by immunoSEQ multiplex PCR, and TCRdb kept only the in-frame ones, dropping some. The table includes around 83,000 clones, roughly nine tenths detected once. This chain joins TRBV7-7 and TRBJ2-5; unclear D gene. The sample consisted of peripheral blood, taken on day 0 of AZD1222 vaccination. The origin of this receptor is an adult in good health. The CDR3 protein is CASRAISLETQYF. As DNA, the CDR3 is TGTGCTAGCCGGGCCATATCTCTAGAGACCCAGTACTTC.